Here is one T cell receptor (beta chain) with its context. These data come from a study of blood T cell repertoires in COVID-19. Turning to the study itself: There were acute and convalescent COVID-19 samples, and they came from the United States, Italy and Spain.

The study recruited people aged about 18 to 89 years across some 23 US areas. Cohort assignment relied on participant-reported clinical history. In the original workflow: Cell counts per sample came from amplifying reference gene primers. Sequencing used immunoSEQ multiplex PCR; TCRdb keeps in-frame clones, though not all of them. V and J calls and clone size are as listed in that table; D and trimming were resolved from the DNA. This sample carries about 200,000 clones, approximately 82% of them seen once, and the ten largest clones take 4% to 6.5%. The sample taken for sequencing was PBMCs or T cells enriched from blood (not recorded which). The source of this sequence is a woman between 55 and 75 years old with acute COVID-19.

CDR3 sequence (DNA): TGTGCCAGCAGCTTACGCGTGGGTAGCGGGAGCTCCTACAATGAGCAGTTCTTC. This codes for CASSLRVGSGSSYNEQFF. The rearrangement joins TRBV7-6 to TRBJ2-1, with TRBD2 matching 9 bases. V lost 2 bases and J lost 0; bases outside the gene matches: 8. The CDR3 length is 18 residues. Germline lookup yields CDR1 SGHVS and CDR2 FNYEAQ.